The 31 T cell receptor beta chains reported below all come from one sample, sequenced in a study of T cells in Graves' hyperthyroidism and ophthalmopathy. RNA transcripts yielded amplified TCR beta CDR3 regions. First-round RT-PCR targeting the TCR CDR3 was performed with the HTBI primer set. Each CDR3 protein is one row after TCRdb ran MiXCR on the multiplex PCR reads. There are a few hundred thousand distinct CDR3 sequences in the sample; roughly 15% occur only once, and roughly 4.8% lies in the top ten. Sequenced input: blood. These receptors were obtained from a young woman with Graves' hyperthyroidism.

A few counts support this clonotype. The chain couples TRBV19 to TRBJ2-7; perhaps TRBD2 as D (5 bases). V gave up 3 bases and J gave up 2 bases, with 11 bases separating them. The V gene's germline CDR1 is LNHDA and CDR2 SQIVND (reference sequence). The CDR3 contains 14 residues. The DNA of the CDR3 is TGTGCCAGTAGTATCCGGACTGCACCCTACGAGCAGTACTTC. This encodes CASSIRTAPYEQYF.

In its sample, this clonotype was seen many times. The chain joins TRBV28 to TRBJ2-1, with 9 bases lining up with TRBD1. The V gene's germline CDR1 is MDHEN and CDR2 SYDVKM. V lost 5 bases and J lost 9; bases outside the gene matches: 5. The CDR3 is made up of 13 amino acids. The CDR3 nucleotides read TGTGCCAGCAGTCCCGGGACAGGGACTGAGCAGTTCTTC. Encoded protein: CASSPGTGTEQFF. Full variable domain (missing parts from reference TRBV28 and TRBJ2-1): DVKVTQSSRYLVKRTGEKVFLECVQDMDHENMFWYRQDPGLGLRLIYFSYDVKMKEKGDIPEGYSVSREKKERFSLILESASTNQTSMYLCASSPGTGTEQFFGPGTRLTVL.

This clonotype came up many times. Written as DNA, the CDR3 is TGTGCCAGCAGACTAGCGGGAGGGGGAGAGACCCAGTACTTC. Amino acid sequence: CASRLAGGGETQYF. V and J are TRBV2 and TRBJ2-5; 13 nucleotides match TRBD2. CDR3 length equals 14 residues. V gave up 6 bases and J gave up 4 bases; unmatched junction bases: 2. CDR1 SNHLY and CDR2 FYNNEI come from the germline V gene.

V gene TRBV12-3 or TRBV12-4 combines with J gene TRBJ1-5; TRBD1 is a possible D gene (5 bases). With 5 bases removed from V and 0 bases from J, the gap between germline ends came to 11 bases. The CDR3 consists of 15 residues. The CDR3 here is CASSGGGNSNQPQHF. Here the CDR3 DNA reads TGTGCCAGCAGTGGGGGGGGGAATAGCAATCAGCCCCAGCATTTT.

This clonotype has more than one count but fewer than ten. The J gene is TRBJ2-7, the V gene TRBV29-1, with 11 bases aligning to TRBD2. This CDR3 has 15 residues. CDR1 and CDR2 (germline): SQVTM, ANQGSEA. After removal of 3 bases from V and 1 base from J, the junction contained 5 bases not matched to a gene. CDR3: CSVEGLAGGSYEQYF. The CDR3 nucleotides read TGCAGCGTTGAGGGGTTAGCGGGAGGGTCCTACGAGCAGTACTTC.

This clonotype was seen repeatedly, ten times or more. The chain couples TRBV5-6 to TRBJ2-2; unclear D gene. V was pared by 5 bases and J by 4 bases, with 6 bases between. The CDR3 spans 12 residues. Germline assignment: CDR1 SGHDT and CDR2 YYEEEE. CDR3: CASSFGTGELFF. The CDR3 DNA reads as TGTGCCAGCAGTTTTGGCACCGGGGAGCTGTTTTTT. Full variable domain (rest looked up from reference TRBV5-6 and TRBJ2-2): DAGVTQSPTHLIKTRGQQVTLRCSPKSGHDTVSWYQQALGQGPQFIFQYYEEEERQRGNFPDRFSGHQFPNYSSELNVNALLLGDSALYLCASSFGTGELFFGEGSRLTVL.

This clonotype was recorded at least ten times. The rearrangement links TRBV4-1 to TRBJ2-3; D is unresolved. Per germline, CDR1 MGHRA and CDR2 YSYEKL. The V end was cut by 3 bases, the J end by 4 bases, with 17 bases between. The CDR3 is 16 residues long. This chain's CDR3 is CASSQGGLRGPDTQYF. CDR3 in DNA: TGCGCCAGCAGCCAGGGCGGCCTACGAGGCCCAGATACGCAGTATTTT.

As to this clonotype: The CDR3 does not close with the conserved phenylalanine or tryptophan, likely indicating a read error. CDR3 protein: CASSLARGRNQPQHL. In DNA form, the CDR3 reads TGTGCCAGCAGTTTAGCGAGAGGTCGCAATCAGCCCCAGCATCTT. The chain carries TRBV12-3 or TRBV12-4 and TRBJ1-5; D gene ambiguous. The CDR3 is 15 amino acids. The germline V and J ends were trimmed by 0 bases and 2 bases, with 8 bases remaining between them.

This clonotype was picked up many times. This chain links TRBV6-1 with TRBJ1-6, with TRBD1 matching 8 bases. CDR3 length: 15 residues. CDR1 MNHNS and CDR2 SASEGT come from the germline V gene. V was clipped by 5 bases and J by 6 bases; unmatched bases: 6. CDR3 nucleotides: TGTGCCAGCAGTCCCGGACAGGGCTTTAATTCACCCCTCCACTTT. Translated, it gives CASSPGQGFNSPLHF.

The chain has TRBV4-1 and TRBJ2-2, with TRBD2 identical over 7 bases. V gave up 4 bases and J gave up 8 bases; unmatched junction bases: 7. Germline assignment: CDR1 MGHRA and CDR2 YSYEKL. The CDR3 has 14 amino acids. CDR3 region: CASSLMTSRGELFF. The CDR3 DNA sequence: TGCGCCAGCAGCCTAATGACTAGCCGGGGGGAGCTGTTTTTT.

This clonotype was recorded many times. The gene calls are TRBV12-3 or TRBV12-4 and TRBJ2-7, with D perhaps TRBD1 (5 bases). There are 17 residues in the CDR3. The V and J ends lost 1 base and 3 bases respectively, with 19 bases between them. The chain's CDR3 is CASSLDGYSEQDYEQYF. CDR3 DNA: TGTGCCAGCAGTTTAGACGGGTACTCCGAACAGGACTACGAGCAGTACTTC.

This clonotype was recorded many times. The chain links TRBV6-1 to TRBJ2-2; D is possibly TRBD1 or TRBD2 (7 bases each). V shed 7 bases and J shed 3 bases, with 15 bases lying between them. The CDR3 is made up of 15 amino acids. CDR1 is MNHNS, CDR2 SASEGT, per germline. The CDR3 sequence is CASTYRGGDTGELFF. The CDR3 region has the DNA TGTGCCAGCACCTACAGGGGAGGGGACACCGGGGAGCTGTTTTTT.

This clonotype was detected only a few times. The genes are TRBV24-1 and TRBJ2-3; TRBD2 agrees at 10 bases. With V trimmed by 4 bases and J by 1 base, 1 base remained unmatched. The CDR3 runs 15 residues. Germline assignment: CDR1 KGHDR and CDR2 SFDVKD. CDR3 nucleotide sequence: TGTGCCACCAGTGAGGGGACTAGCGGCACAGATACGCAGTATTTT. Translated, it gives CATSEGTSGTDTQYF.

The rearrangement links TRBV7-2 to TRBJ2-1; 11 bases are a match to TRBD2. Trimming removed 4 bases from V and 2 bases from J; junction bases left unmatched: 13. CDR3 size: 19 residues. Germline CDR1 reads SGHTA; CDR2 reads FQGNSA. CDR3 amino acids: CASSYTGSGRVFTYNEQFF. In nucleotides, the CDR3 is TGTGCCAGCAGCTACACGGGTAGCGGGAGGGTTTTTACCTACAATGAGCAGTTCTTC. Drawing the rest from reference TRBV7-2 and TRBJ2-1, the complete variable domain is GAGVSQSPSNKVTEKGKDVELRCDPISGHTALYWYRQSLGQGLEFLIYFQGNSAPDKSGLPSDRFSAERTGGSVSTLTIQRTQQEDSAVYLCASSYTGSGRVFTYNEQFFGPGTRLTVL.

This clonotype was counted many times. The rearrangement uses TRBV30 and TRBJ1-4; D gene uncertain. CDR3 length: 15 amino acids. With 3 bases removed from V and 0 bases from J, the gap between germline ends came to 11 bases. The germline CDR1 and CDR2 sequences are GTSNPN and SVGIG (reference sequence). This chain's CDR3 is CAWRRGFATNEKLFF. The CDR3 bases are TGTGCCTGGAGGCGGGGATTTGCAACTAATGAAAAACTGTTTTTT.

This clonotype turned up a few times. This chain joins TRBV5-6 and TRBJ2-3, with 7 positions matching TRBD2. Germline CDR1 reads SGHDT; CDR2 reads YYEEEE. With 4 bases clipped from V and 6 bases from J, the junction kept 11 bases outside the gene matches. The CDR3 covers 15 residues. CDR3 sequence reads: CASSLASGWFDTQYF. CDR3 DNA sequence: TGTGCCAGCAGCCTGGCTAGCGGATGGTTCGATACGCAGTATTTT. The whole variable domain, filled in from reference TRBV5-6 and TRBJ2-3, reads DAGVTQSPTHLIKTRGQQVTLRCSPKSGHDTVSWYQQALGQGPQFIFQYYEEEERQRGNFPDRFSGHQFPNYSSELNVNALLLGDSALYLCASSLASGWFDTQYFGPGTRLTVL.

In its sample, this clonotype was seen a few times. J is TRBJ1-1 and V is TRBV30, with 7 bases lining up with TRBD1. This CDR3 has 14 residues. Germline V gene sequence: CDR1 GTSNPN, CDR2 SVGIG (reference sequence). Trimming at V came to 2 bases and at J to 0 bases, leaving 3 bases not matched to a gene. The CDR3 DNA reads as TGTGCCTGGAGTTCGGACAGGTTGAACACTGAAGCTTTCTTT. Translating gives CAWSSDRLNTEAFF.

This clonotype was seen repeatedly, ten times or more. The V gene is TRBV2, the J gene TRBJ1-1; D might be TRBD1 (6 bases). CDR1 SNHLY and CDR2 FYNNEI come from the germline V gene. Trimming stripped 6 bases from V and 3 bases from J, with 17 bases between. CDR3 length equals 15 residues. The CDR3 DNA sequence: TGTGCCAGCAGGGAGATACAGGGTTCGGACACTGAAGCTTTCTTT. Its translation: CASREIQGSDTEAFF.

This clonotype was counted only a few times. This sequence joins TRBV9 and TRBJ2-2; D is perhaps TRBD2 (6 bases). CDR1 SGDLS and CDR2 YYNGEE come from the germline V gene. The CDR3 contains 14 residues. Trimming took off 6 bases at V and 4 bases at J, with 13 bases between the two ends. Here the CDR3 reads CASTISGTTGELFF. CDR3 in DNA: TGTGCCAGCACGATTAGCGGTACCACCGGGGAGCTGTTTTTT.

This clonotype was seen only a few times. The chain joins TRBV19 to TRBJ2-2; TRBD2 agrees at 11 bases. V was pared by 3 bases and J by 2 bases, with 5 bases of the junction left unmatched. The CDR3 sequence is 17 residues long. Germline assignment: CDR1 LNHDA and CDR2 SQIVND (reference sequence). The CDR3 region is CASSIGTSGANTGELFF. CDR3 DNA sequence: TGTGCCAGTAGTATCGGGACTAGCGGAGCTAACACCGGGGAGCTGTTTTTT.

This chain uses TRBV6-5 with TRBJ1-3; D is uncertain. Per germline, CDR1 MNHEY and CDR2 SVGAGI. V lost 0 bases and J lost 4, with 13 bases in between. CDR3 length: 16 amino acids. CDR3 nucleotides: TGTGCCAGCAGTTACTCGATAGGGTTGTCCGGAAACACCATATATTTT. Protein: CASSYSIGLSGNTIYF.

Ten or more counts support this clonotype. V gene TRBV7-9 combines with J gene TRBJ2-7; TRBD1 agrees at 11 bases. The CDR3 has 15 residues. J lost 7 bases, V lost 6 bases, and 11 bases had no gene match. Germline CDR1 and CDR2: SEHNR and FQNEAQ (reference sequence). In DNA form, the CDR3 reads TGTGCCAGCAGTCTTTTGGGGACAGGGGGAAGGGAGCAGTACTTC. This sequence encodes CASSLLGTGGREQYF.

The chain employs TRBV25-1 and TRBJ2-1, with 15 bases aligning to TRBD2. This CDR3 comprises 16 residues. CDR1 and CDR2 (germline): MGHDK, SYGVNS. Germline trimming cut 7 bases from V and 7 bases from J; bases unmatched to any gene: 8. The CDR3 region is CASKGPGTSGRNEQFF. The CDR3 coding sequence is TGTGCCAGCAAAGGCCCCGGGACTAGCGGGAGGAATGAGCAGTTCTTC. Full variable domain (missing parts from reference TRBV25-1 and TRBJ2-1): EADIYQTPRYLVIGTGKKITLECSQTMGHDKMYWYQQDPGMELHLIHYSYGVNSTEKGDLSSESTVSRIRTEHFPLTLESARPSHTSQYLCASKGPGTSGRNEQFFGPGTRLTVL.

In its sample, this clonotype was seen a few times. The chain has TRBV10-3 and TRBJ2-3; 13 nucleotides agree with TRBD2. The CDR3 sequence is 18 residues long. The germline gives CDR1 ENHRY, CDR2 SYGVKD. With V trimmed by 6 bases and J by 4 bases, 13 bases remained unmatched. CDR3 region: CAIRPPGTSGKQADTQYF. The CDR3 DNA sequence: TGTGCCATCAGGCCCCCCGGGACTAGCGGGAAGCAGGCAGATACGCAGTATTTT.

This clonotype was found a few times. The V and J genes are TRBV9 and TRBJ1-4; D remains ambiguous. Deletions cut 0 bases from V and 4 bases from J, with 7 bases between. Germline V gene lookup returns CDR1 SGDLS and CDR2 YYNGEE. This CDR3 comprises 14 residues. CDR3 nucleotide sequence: TGTGCCAGCAGCGTAGAGCCTAATAATGAAAAACTGTTTTTT. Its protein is CASSVEPNNEKLFF.

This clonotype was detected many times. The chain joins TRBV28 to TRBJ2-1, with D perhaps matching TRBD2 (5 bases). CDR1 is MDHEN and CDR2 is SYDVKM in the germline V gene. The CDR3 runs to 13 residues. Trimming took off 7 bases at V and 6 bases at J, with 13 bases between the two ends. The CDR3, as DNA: TGTGCCAGCATCGCATCGGGGAGCAATGAGCAGTTCTTC. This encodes CASIASGSNEQFF.

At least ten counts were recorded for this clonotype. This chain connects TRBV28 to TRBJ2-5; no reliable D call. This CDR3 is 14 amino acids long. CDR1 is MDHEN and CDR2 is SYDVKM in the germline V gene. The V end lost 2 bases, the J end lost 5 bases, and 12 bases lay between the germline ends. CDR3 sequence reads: CASSLRMVWETQYF. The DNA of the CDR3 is TGTGCCAGCAGTTTACGAATGGTATGGGAGACCCAGTACTTC. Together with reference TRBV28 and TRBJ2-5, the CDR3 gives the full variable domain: DVKVTQSSRYLVKRTGEKVFLECVQDMDHENMFWYRQDPGLGLRLIYFSYDVKMKEKGDIPEGYSVSREKKERFSLILESASTNQTSMYLCASSLRMVWETQYFGPGTRLLVL.

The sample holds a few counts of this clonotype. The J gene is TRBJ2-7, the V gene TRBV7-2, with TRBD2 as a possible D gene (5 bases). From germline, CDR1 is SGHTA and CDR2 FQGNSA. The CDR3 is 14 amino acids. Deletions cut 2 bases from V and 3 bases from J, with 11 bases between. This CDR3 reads CASSLLQRSYEQYF. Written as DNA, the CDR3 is TGTGCCAGCAGCTTATTACAGCGGAGCTACGAGCAGTACTTC. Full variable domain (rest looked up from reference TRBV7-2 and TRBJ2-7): GAGVSQSPSNKVTEKGKDVELRCDPISGHTALYWYRQSLGQGLEFLIYFQGNSAPDKSGLPSDRFSAERTGGSVSTLTIQRTQQEDSAVYLCASSLLQRSYEQYFGPGTRLTVT.

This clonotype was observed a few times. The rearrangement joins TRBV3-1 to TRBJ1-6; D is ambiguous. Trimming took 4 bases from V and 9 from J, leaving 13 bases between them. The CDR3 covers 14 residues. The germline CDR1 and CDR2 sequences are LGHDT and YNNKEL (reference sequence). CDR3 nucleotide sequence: TGTGCCAGCAGCCCGGTGGAGGGTGTTTCACCCCTCCACTTT. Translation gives CASSPVEGVSPLHF.

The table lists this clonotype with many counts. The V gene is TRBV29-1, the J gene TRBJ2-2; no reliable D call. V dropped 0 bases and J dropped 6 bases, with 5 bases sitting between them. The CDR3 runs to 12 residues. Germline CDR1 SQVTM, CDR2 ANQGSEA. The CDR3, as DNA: TGCAGCGTTGAAGAGGGTTCCGGGGAGCTGTTTTTT. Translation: CSVEEGSGELFF.

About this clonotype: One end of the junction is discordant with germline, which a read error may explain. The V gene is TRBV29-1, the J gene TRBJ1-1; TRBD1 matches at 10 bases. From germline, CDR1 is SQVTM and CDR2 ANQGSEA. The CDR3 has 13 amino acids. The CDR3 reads CGVRTGGRTEAFF. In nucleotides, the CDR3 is TGCGGCGTGAGGACAGGGGGACGGACTGAAGCTTTCTTT.